This T cell receptor (beta chain) emerged from a study of CD8 T cells in acute hepatitis C reinfection. Clones were read by immunoSEQ multiplex PCR, and TCRdb kept only the in-frame ones, dropping some. The sample contains about 38,000 clones, 80% to 90% of which appear only once. The time point: naive CD8 control sorted from an acute-time-point sample. CDR3 length equals 17 residues. Trimming took 5 bases from V and 0 from J; bases not matched to a gene: 10. Germline CDR1 is MNHEY and CDR2 is SMNVEV (reference sequence). The genes are TRBV27 and TRBJ1-2; TRBD1 matches at 9 bases. Material: naive CD8+ T cells from PBMCs. The receptor was isolated from a woman younger than 35 who spontaneously cleared hepatitis C infection. CDR3: CASSMGTGIPANYGYTF. CDR3 nucleotides: TGTGCCAGCAGTATGGGGACAGGGATCCCCGCTAACTATGGCTACACCTTC.